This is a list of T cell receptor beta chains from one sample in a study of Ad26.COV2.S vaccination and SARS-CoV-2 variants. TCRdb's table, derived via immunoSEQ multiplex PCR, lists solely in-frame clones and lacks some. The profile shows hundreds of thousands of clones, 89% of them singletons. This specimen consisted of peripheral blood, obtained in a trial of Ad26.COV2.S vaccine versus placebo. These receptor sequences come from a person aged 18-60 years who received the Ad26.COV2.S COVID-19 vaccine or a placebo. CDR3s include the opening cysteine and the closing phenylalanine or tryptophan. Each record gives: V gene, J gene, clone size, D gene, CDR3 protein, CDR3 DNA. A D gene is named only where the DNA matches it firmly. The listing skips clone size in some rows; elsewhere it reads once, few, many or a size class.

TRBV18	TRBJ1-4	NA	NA	CASSPYGGATNEKLFF	TGTGCCAGCTCACCCTACGGGGGGGCAACTAATGAAAAACTGTTTTTT
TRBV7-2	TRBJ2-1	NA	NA	CASSLNRAYNEQFF	TGTGCCAGCAGCTTAAACAGGGCCTACAATGAGCAGTTCTTC
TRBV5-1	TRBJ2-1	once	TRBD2	CASSYPGLALSSYNEQFF	TGCGCCAGCAGTTACCCGGGACTAGCGTTGAGCTCCTACAATGAGCAGTTCTTC
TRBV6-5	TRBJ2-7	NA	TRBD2	CASSYSDIASGYEQYF	TGTGCCAGCAGTTACTCGGACATCGCTAGCGGCTACGAGCAGTACTTC
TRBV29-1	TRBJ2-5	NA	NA	CSVEDQGPETQYF	TGCAGCGTTGAAGACCAGGGTCCTGAGACCCAGTACTTC
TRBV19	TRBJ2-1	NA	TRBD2	CASTGIAGHQFF	TGTGCCAGTACGGGGATAGCGGGGCACCAGTTCTTC
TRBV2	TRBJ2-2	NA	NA	CASSEESWDGGTRGELFF	TGTGCCAGCAGTGAGGAGTCTTGGGACGGCGGGACCCGCGGGGAGCTGTTTTTT
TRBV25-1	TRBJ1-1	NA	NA	CASSDPGRGGTEAFF	TGTGCCAGCAGTGATCCAGGGCGAGGGGGCACTGAAGCTTTCTTT
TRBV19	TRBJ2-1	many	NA	CASLGLGTTDEQFF	TGTGCCAGCTTAGGGCTAGGCACAACCGATGAGCAGTTCTTC
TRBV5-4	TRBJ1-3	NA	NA	CASSRQGGGARSGNTIYF	TGTGCCAGCAGCCGACAAGGTGGGGGGGCGAGGTCTGGAAACACCATATATTTT
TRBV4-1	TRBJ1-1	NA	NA	CASSSTGNEAFF	TGCGCCAGCAGCTCGACGGGGAATGAAGCTTTCTTT
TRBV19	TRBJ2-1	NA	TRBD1	CARLKSGQGLCNEQFF	TGTGCCAGATTGAAGTCCGGACAGGGGTTGTGCAATGAGCAGTTCTTC
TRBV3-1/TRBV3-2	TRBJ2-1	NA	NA	CASSQRSTFNNEQFF	TGTGCCAGCAGCCAACGTTCGACTTTTAACAATGAGCAGTTCTTC
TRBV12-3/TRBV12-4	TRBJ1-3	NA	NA	CASSLTGAHTIYF	TGTGCCAGCAGTTTAACAGGAGCCCACACCATATATTTT
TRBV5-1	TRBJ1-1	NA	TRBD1	CASSLVLAGGNTEAFF	TGCGCCAGCAGCTTGGTATTGGCAGGGGGGAACACTGAAGCTTTCTTT
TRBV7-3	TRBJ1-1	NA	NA	CASSPYPEMNTEAFF	TGTGCCAGCAGCCCGTACCCAGAGATGAACACTGAAGCTTTCTTT
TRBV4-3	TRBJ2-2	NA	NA	CASSQDRGAGGELFF	TGCGCCAGCAGCCAAGACCGGGGGGCGGGCGGGGAGCTGTTTTTT
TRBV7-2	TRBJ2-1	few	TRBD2	CASSRTSGGVYNEQFF	TGTGCCAGCAGCCGGACTAGCGGGGGGGTCTACAATGAGCAGTTCTTC
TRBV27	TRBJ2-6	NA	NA	CASSLTASSGANVLTF	TGTGCCAGCAGTTTAACAGCGAGCTCTGGGGCCAACGTCCTGACTTTC
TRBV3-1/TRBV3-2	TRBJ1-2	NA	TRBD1	CASSQEDRIYGYTF	TGTGCCAGCAGCCAAGAGGACAGGATCTATGGCTACACCTTC
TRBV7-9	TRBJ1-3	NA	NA	CATSPSVGGGNTIYF	TGTGCCACTTCCCCCTCGGTCGGCGGTGGAAACACCATATATTTT
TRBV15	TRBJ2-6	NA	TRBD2	CATSPRDTAGVGANVLTF	TGTGCCACCAGCCCTAGAGATACGGCGGGAGTAGGGGCCAACGTCCTGACTTTC
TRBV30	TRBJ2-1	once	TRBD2	CAWSDGTSGLYNEQFF	TGTGCCTGGAGTGACGGTACTAGCGGGTTATACAATGAGCAGTTCTTC
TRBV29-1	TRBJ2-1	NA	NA	CSVTVGRPTNEQFF	TGCAGCGTTACCGTAGGCAGACCGACCAATGAGCAGTTCTTC
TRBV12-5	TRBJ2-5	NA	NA	CASGLVRGAQETQYF	TGTGCTAGTGGTTTGGTAAGGGGGGCACAAGAGACCCAGTACTTC
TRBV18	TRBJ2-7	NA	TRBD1	CASSQGQGTGEQYF	TGTGCCAGCTCACAAGGACAGGGGACCGGCGAGCAGTACTTC
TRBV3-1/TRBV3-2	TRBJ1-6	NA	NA	CASRLGGYNSPLHF	TGTGCCAGCAGGCTAGGGGGCTATAATTCACCCCTCCACTTT
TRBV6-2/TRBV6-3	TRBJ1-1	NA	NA	CASSKGGLGAFF	TGTGCCAGCAGTAAAGGGGGTCTCGGAGCTTTCTTT
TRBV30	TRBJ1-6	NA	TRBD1	CAWRQGSSYNSPLHF	TGTGCCTGGCGACAGGGAAGCTCCTATAATTCACCCCTCCACTTT
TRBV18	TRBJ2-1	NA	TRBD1	CASSRDRGDEQFF	TGTGCCAGCTCACGTGACAGGGGGGACGAGCAGTTCTTC
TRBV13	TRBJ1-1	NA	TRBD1	CASSSTGTGGRTEAFF	TGTGCCAGCAGCTCTACCGGGACAGGGGGCAGGACTGAAGCTTTCTTT
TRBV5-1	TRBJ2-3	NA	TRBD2	CASSLELAGPTDTQYF	TGCGCCAGCAGCTTGGAACTAGCGGGCCCCACAGATACGCAGTATTTT
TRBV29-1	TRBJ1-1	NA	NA	CSVVAMNTEAFF	TGCAGCGTCGTAGCGATGAACACTGAAGCTTTCTTT
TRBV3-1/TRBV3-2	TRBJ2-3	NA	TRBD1	CASSQAYTKGAGDTQYF	TGTGCCAGCAGCCAAGCTTATACAAAGGGGGCAGGGGATACGCAGTATTTT